The clone carrying this T cell receptor beta chain was seen just once. This sample was taken from a study of cytomegalovirus exposure and HLA in healthy donors. Study-level information: A data release that came early held roughly 80 million unique TCRs from HLA-typed donors.

The PCR was carried out with 60 Vbeta primers and 13 Jbeta primers. Sequencing used immunoSEQ multiplex PCR; TCRdb keeps in-frame clones, though not all of them. This sample yields over 150,000 clones, of which about 81% are seen a single time; under 2% belongs to the top ten. The sequence came from a woman younger than 35 in good health and CMV-seronegative. Sample: PBMCs.

This CDR3 is CASSLLQGSLSGNTIYF. Written as DNA, the CDR3 is TGCGCCAGCAGCTTATTACAGGGGAGCCTCTCTGGAAACACCATATATTTT. J is TRBJ1-3 and V is TRBV5-1, with 7 nucleotides matching TRBD1. V lost 2 bases, J lost 0 bases, and 8 bases stayed unmatched. The CDR3 loop spans 17 amino acids. Germline CDR1 is SGHRS and CDR2 is YFSETQ.